The T cell receptor (beta chain) under discussion was sequenced for a study of blood T cell repertoires in COVID-19. Across the study: Material from acute and convalescent COVID-19 was sourced from the United States, Italy and Spain. T cells, B-cell-depleted T cells, or PBMCs supplied cDNA or gDNA.

This CDR3 has 15 amino acids. Germline V gene lookup returns CDR1 MNHEY and CDR2 SVGAGI. The junction had 7 bases not matched to a gene; V was cut back by 6 bases and J by 3 bases. Sequencing used immunoSEQ multiplex PCR; TCRdb keeps in-frame clones, though not all of them. Of roughly 80,000 clones listed, around four fifths are singletons. Sequencing was done on a sample of peripheral blood. This clonotype originated in a woman aged 60 to 75 with acute or convalescent COVID-19. The chain couples TRBV6-5 to TRBJ1-1, with 10 bases lining up with TRBD1. The CDR3 region has the DNA TGTGCCAGCAGAAGACCGGACAGGGGGGACACTGAAGCTTTCTTT. Protein product: CASRRPDRGDTEAFF.